This TCR beta chain comes out of a study of spatial heterogeneity in lung cancer. Findings and caveats of the study: The study found that expanded intratumoral alpha and beta TCR counts tracked tumor mutation counts.

The sample's time point: sample taken at primary tumor resection. TCRdb ran MiXCR on the 5' RACE reads and lists one entry per CDR3 protein. There are fewer than 4,000 distinct CDR3 sequences in the sample; 9.4% occur only once, and 25% to 30% lies in the top ten. This CDR3 spans 16 amino acids. V lost 3 bases, J lost 7 bases, and 18 bases lay in between. Germline loops: CDR1 SEHNR, CDR2 FQNEAQ (reference sequence). This clonotype has a count of ten or more. Its target is unknown. This beta chain is a stray sequence in a library constructed for alpha chains; its clone size is not meaningful. The J gene is TRBJ1-4, the V gene TRBV7-9; D may be TRBD1 (5 bases). The source of this sequence is a male donor with early-stage non-small cell lung cancer. The sample consisted of lung tumor tissue, taken at surgery. The CDR3 sequence: CASSFQRGSSREKLFF. DNA of the CDR3: TGTGCCAGCAGCTTTCAACGGGGCAGCAGTCGTGAAAAACTGTTTTTT.